This TCR beta chain was retrieved from a study of shared clonotypes between healthy human individuals. As for the study in general: Ranging from 18 to 49 in age, donors were a couple of women and three men.

Of note for this clone: What it binds is unknown.

Every subset had its genomic DNA shared out evenly among several immunoSEQ plates. Some clones are missing from TCRdb's copy, which holds only in-frame ones; the method was immunoSEQ multiplex PCR. The profile shows under 1,100,000 clones, approximately 78% of them singletons. Germline CDR1 KGHSH, CDR2 LQKENI. The V and J ends lost 6 bases and 3 bases respectively, with 14 bases between them. The CDR3 loop spans 14 amino acids. Study outcomes and limitations: Researchers found naive subsets generally carried larger estimated richness than memory subsets. The sampled material consisted only of blood, and tissue repertoires are likely to differ.

What was sequenced was memory CD4+ T cells from PBMCs. Subset reported: CD45RA-negative fraction. This sequence joins TRBV18 and TRBJ1-1; D uncertain. The source of this sequence is a man aged 18-30 years in good health. Some clones in this sample may be carry-over from other donors' samples. The CDR3 DNA follows: TGTGCCAGCTCCGGTCTGACCGGGGACACTGAAGCTTTCTTT. Residues: CASSGLTGDTEAFF.